This entry lists 22 T cell receptor beta chains sequenced from one sample in a study of T cells and Merkel cell carcinoma outcomes. The table came from immunoSEQ multiplex PCR; TCRdb's copy has only in-frame clones and leaves some out. The data contain approximately 12,000 clones, 95% to 96% of them singletons. Input material: tumor tissue from Merkel cell carcinoma. These TCRs come from a human donor with Merkel cell carcinoma.

The rearrangement joins TRBV18 to TRBJ1-1; D gene uncertain. Germline CDR1 reads KGHSH; CDR2 reads LQKENI. Trimming removed 6 bases at V and 5 bases at J, with 13 bases between. The CDR3 spans 13 residues. This chain's CDR3 is CASSLQPETEAFF. CDR3 nucleotides: TGTGCCAGCTCGCTTCAGCCTGAAACTGAAGCTTTCTTT.

This chain uses TRBV27 with TRBJ1-1; D is unresolved. The germline CDR1 and CDR2 sequences are MNHEY and SMNVEV (reference sequence). The CDR3 contains 14 residues. Trimming stripped 5 bases from V and 6 bases from J, with 16 bases between. The CDR3 protein is CASSPPGRSPEAFF. CDR3 bases: TGTGCCAGCAGTCCGCCTGGAAGATCCCCTGAAGCTTTCTTT.

The chain joins TRBV19 to TRBJ2-3; 8 bases match TRBD1. J lost 4 bases, V lost 1 base, and 7 bases had no gene match. The CDR3 is 16 residues long. Germline CDR1 is LNHDA and CDR2 is SQIVND (reference sequence). For the CDR3, the DNA is TGTGCCAGTAGTATAGCCACACCAGGGGGCGCAGATACGCAGTATTTT. Protein: CASSIATPGGADTQYF.

This chain uses TRBV9 with TRBJ2-3; D remains ambiguous. Germline V gives CDR1 SGDLS, CDR2 YYNGEE. This CDR3 contains 12 residues. Trimming left V 3 bases short and J 2 bases short, with 4 bases between. CDR3 in amino acids: CASSGNTDTQYF. In DNA, the CDR3 is TGTGCCAGCAGCGGGAACACAGATACGCAGTATTTT.

This chain connects TRBV29-1 to TRBJ1-2; D gene ambiguous. Looked up from germline, CDR1 is SQVTM and CDR2 is ANQGSEA. With 8 bases removed from V and 3 bases from J, the gap between germline ends came to 13 bases. CDR3 length: 12 amino acids. The CDR3 nucleotides read TGCAGCCTTGGGGATATTGACTATGGCTACACCTTC. It codes for CSLGDIDYGYTF.

This clone was detected a few times. The genes are TRBV2 and TRBJ2-5; D is undetermined. V dropped 6 bases and J dropped 5 bases, with 16 bases sitting between them. The CDR3 runs 14 residues. Germline-derived CDR1 and CDR2 are SNHLY and FYNNEI. CDR3 region: CASSPSRNSETQYF. In nucleotides, the CDR3 is TGTGCCAGCAGCCCCTCTAGAAACAGTGAGACCCAGTACTTC.

The chain carries TRBV10-3 and TRBJ2-4; no clear D gene. CDR3 size: 16 residues. V was shortened by 2 bases and J by 1 base, with 12 bases between the two germline ends. Germline V CDR1 and CDR2: ENHRY, SYGVKD. CDR3 coding DNA: TGTGCCATCAGTGAGGGGGTGGGGTCGGCCAAAAACATTCAGTACTTC. Amino acid sequence: CAISEGVGSAKNIQYF.

The CDR3 coding sequence is TGTGCCAGCAGTGACAGACACTCTGGAAACACCATATATTTT. Translating gives CASSDRHSGNTIYF. The chain has TRBV6-5 and TRBJ1-3; a weak D match, TRBD1 (5 bases). Germline V gene data show CDR1 as MNHEY and CDR2 as SVGAGI. The CDR3 loop spans 14 amino acids. V was clipped by 5 bases and J by 0 bases, with 8 bases between them.

This clone was seen only once. V usage is TRBV7-8 and J usage is TRBJ1-5; a weak D match, TRBD1 (6 bases). Germline CDR1 reads SGHVS; CDR2 reads FQNEAQ. The V gene lost 3 bases and the J gene lost 2 bases, with 20 bases spanning the gap. The CDR3 extends over 18 amino acids. CDR3 in DNA: TGTGCCAGCAGCTTTATCATCTCGGGGGCGCGCGGCAATCAGCCCCAGCATTTT. Its protein is CASSFIISGARGNQPQHF.

The sample holds one count of this clone. This chain connects TRBV2 to TRBJ2-2, with 7 nucleotides matching TRBD2. CDR1 is SNHLY, CDR2 FYNNEI, per germline. V trimming: 2 bases; J trimming: 6 bases; junction bases outside the gene matches: 3. This CDR3 has 14 residues. In nucleotides, the CDR3 is TGTGCCAGCAGTGAAACTAGCGCGGCCGGGGAGCTGTTTTTT. Its protein is CASSETSAAGELFF.

In this sample, this clone turned up once. The V call is TRBV4-3, the J call TRBJ2-7, with 8 bases matching TRBD2. V was clipped by 4 bases and J by 6 bases; unmatched bases: 8. The V gene's germline CDR1 is LGHNA and CDR2 YSLEER. The CDR3 length is 14 residues. CDR3 DNA sequence: TGCGCCAGCAGCCGCCTAGCGGGCCAAGGCGAGCAGTACTTC. Translating gives CASSRLAGQGEQYF.

J is TRBJ2-2 and V is TRBV7-3; 9 bases are a match to TRBD2. There are 16 residues in the CDR3. The junction had 8 bases not matched to a gene; V was cut back by 2 bases and J by 7 bases. CDR1 and CDR2 (germline): SGHTA, FQGTGA. This CDR3 is CASSLEASGTVGELFF. The CDR3 DNA reads TGTGCCAGCAGCTTAGAAGCTAGCGGGACAGTCGGGGAGCTGTTTTTT.

DNA of the CDR3: TGTGCCAGTAGTATAGAAGAGGGCCTAGGATACAATGAGCAGTTCTTC. As protein: CASSIEEGLGYNEQFF. The chain uses TRBV19 and TRBJ2-1; D is perhaps TRBD2 (5 bases). The germline CDR1 and CDR2 sequences are LNHDA and SQIVND (reference sequence). This CDR3 is built from 16 residues. V lost 0 bases to trimming and J lost 4 bases, with 13 bases between them. The variable domain in full, completed from reference TRBV19 and TRBJ2-1, reads DGGITQSPKYLFRKEGQNVTLSCEQNLNHDAMYWYRQDPGQGLRLIYYSQIVNDFQKGDIAEGYSVSREKKESFPLTVTSAQKNPTAFYLCASSIEEGLGYNEQFFGPGTRLTVL.

The chain couples TRBV7-9 to TRBJ2-7, with D tentatively TRBD1 (5 bases). CDR1 is SEHNR and CDR2 is FQNEAQ in the germline V gene (reference sequence). The CDR3 consists of 14 residues. The ends were cut back, 4 bases at V and 5 bases at J, with 15 bases in the middle. CDR3 sequence: CASSSRGASNEQYF. Written as DNA, the CDR3 is TGTGCCAGCAGCTCACGTGGGGCCTCAAACGAGCAGTACTTC. The whole variable domain, filled in from reference TRBV7-9 and TRBJ2-7, reads DTGVSQNPRHKITKRGQNVTFRCDPISEHNRLYWYRQTLGQGPEFLTYFQNEAQLEKSRLLSDRFSAERPKGSFSTLEIQRTEQGDSAMYLCASSSRGASNEQYFGPGTRLTVT.

The gene calls are TRBV9 and TRBJ2-5; D not certain. Germline V gene lookup returns CDR1 SGDLS and CDR2 YYNGEE. This CDR3 is built from 14 residues. The V gene lost 0 bases and the J gene lost 2 bases, with 8 bases spanning the gap. CDR3 nucleotides: TGTGCCAGCAGCGTAGATCCAGGACAAGAGACCCAGTACTTC. Protein product: CASSVDPGQETQYF.

The J gene is TRBJ2-3, the V gene TRBV11-3; 7 bases align to TRBD1. The CDR3 is made up of 14 amino acids. J lost 5 bases, V lost 5 bases, and 7 bases had no gene match. Looked up from germline, CDR1 is SGHNT and CDR2 is YENEEA. The DNA of the CDR3 is TGTGCCAGCAGCCTGGACAGGTACATAGATACGCAGTATTTT. This encodes CASSLDRYIDTQYF.

V and J are TRBV4-1 and TRBJ1-4; 8 nucleotides match TRBD1. This CDR3 comprises 15 residues. The germline gives CDR1 MGHRA, CDR2 YSYEKL. Unmatched junction bases numbered 8, after V lost 4 bases and J lost 7 bases. CDR3 bases: TGCGCCAGCAGCCCGCGACAGGGGATAACTGAAAAACTGTTTTTT. Protein: CASSPRQGITEKLFF.

This chain uses TRBV4-3 with TRBJ2-5; D possibly matches TRBD1 or TRBD2 (5 bases each). The CDR3 extends over 16 amino acids. The V end was cut by 4 bases, the J end by 4 bases, with 19 bases between. CDR1 and CDR2 (germline): LGHNA, YSLEER. The CDR3 reads CASSRGTAGKGETQYF. CDR3 coding DNA: TGCGCCAGCAGCCGGGGGACGGCAGGGAAGGGAGAGACCCAGTACTTC.

Turning to this clone: Compared with germline, one end of the junction differs, possibly owing to a read error. The chain has TRBV7-2 and TRBJ2-1, with 9 positions matching TRBD2. Germline CDR1 reads SGHTA; CDR2 reads FQGNSA. The CDR3 sequence is 18 residues long. The DNA of the CDR3 is TGTGCCAGCAGCCCCCAACTAGCGGGCAGCTTCCCTACCAATAAGCAGTTCTTC. Translated: CASSPQLAGSFPTNKQFF.

The rearrangement links TRBV30 to TRBJ1-2, with 8 bases that match TRBD1. After removal of 3 bases from V and 4 bases from J, the junction contained 19 bases not matched to a gene. Per germline, CDR1 GTSNPN and CDR2 SVGIG (reference sequence). The CDR3 extends over 18 amino acids. The CDR3 sequence: CAWRPQHWTGSRTYGYTF. CDR3 DNA: TGTGCCTGGAGGCCACAACACTGGACAGGGAGTCGTACCTATGGCTACACCTTC.

This chain connects TRBV7-2 to TRBJ2-1, with 9 bases that match TRBD2. The V gene's germline CDR1 is SGHTA and CDR2 FQGNSA. The CDR3 has 17 residues. J lost 1 base, V lost 5 bases, and 9 bases had no gene match. The CDR3 sequence: CASSLGSSGGSYNEQFF. The CDR3 bases are TGTGCCAGCAGCCTGGGGAGTAGCGGGGGTTCCTACAATGAGCAGTTCTTC.

This clone showed up just once. The chain couples TRBV18 to TRBJ1-5; D not resolved. The CDR3 spans 16 residues. V was pared by 6 bases and J by 0 bases, with 15 bases between. CDR1 is KGHSH and CDR2 is LQKENI in the germline V gene. CDR3: CASSDFGQYSNQPQHF. For the CDR3, the DNA is TGTGCCAGCTCTGACTTTGGGCAGTATAGCAATCAGCCCCAGCATTTT.